This T cell receptor beta chain was sequenced during a study of OX40 agonist ivuxolimab in advanced cancers. Produced via immunoSEQ multiplex PCR; TCRdb's table is partial and in-frame only. Here the sample spans roughly 48,000 clones, 65% to 85% being singletons. General study points: At doses 0.1 to 3.0 mg/kg, CD4+ and CD8+ clones expanded. Certain nonresponding patients likewise had low normalized T-cell clonal expansion.

Details on this clone: Antigen specificity is unknown.

This specimen was CD4+ or CD8+ T cells sorted from blood, taken in a trial of the OX40 agonist ivuxolimab. This TCR was recovered from an adult with an advanced solid tumor such as melanoma, head and neck, liver or kidney cancer.

The CDR3, as DNA: TGCAGCGTTGAAAGGGGCGGTTACAATGAGCAGTTCTTC. The encoded protein is CSVERGGYNEQFF. The chain links TRBV29-1 to TRBJ2-7; D might be TRBD1 (5 bases). With the DNA end fitting TRBJ2-1 better, the J assignment may be wrong. Germline V gene sequence: CDR1 SQVTM, CDR2 ANQGSEA. This CDR3 spans 13 amino acids.